Listed below are T cell receptor beta chains from one sample, sequenced in a study of blood T cell repertoires in COVID-19. TCRdb's table, derived via immunoSEQ multiplex PCR, lists solely in-frame clones and lacks some. The profile covers a few hundred thousand clones, with 70% to 85% appearing a single time and over 12% taken by the ten largest. The sequenced material came from PBMCs or T cells enriched from blood (not recorded which). The receptors stem from a man aged 40-49 years who had recovered from COVID-19. Each CDR3 is given with its conserved first and last residue.

v_gene | len | CDR3aa
TRBV2 | 16 | CASSPIRGGAADTQYF
TRBV7-9 | 13 | CASSFPVPSGYTF
TRBV28 | 13 | CASSRPDMTEAFF
TRBV7-2 | 15 | CASQLLTGYTGELFF
TRBV24-1 | 14 | CATSDQVVTGELFF
TRBV29-1 | 14 | CSVEEGSLPGGYTF
TRBV3-1/TRBV3-2 | 14 | CASSPSGGDQPQHF
TRBV2 | 15 | CASRAGTRVPNEQFF
TRBV5-1 | 17 | CASSLVLLGPSADGYTF
TRBV18 | 14 | CASSPGQVNTEAFF
TRBV7-2 | 17 | CASSPTLGDRSNQPQHF
TRBV11-1 | 15 | CASSARWTDKNIPDF
TRBV9 | 14 | CASSVAGGTYEQYF
TRBV9 | 17 | CASSVALTSGVKDTQYF
TRBV2 | 14 | CASRDRRHTDTQYF
TRBV7-8 | 14 | CASSLAASQNEQYF
TRBV28 | 11 | CASRLAREQYF
TRBV6-2/TRBV6-3 | 13 | CASSLAPNYGYTF
TRBV5-1 | 15 | CASSFTGGYDSPLHF
TRBV2 | 14 | CASSELGQGYEQYF
TRBV19 | 16 | CASSTRTALYYNEQFF
TRBV19 | 13 | CASSQGPLYGYTF
TRBV28 | 13 | CASSWTAYNEQFF
TRBV30 | 21 | CAWSVYGDALSGSGSYNEQFF
TRBV7-2 | 13 | CASSSRVDQPQHF
TRBV24-1 | 15 | CATSDPSGRDLEQFF
TRBV4-1 | 14 | CASSLRLGSYEQYF
TRBV3-1/TRBV3-2 | 16 | CASSQDTGMGANVLTF
TRBV27 | 14 | CASSSRDSQEKLFF
TRBV15 | 13 | CATRIQGEDGYTF
TRBV18 | 13 | CASSGLATDTQYF
TRBV7-2 | 13 | CASSRLHTGELFF
TRBV6-6 | 16 | CASSYSGSSGANVLTF
TRBV2 | 14 | CASSEDRGRETQYF
TRBV2 | 15 | CASMELRGSYNEQFF
TRBV5-1 | 16 | CASSLVGALAGGKQFF
TRBV5-1 | 15 | CASSGGAFGADTQYF
TRBV7-2 | 18 | CASSLLPDRSSYNSPLHF
TRBV5-1 | 16 | CASSLFGLAGYNEQFF
TRBV28 | 15 | CASRKGGSGANVLTF
TRBV4-3 | 16 | CASSQGLQGINYGYTF
TRBV5-8 | 13 | CASSEDSYEKLFF
TRBV2 | 11 | CASSDYTEAFF
TRBV28 | 11 | CASSRTEEAFF
TRBV2 | 17 | CASSPGLAVLYTGELFF
TRBV6-1 | 14 | CASSDRGWDTEAFF
TRBV11-1 | 15 | CASSLWREKNNEQFF
TRBV2 | 14 | CASSIQGGNTEAFF
TRBV10-1 | 13 | CASSLGGNEKLFF
TRBV19 | 14 | CASSLNTGYTEAFF
TRBV11-3 | 16 | CASSSNRTGWNTEAFF
TRBV19 | 15 | CAVSGTSALYNEQFF
TRBV5-1 | 15 | CASKDGGASTDTQYF
TRBV7-8 | 18 | CASSLGGLAGGRWETQYF
TRBV19 | 15 | CASRNYQYSNQPQHF
TRBV5-8 | 17 | CASSEGTTTGAYQPQHF
TRBV27 | 17 | CASGTTPGLAGHYTQYF
TRBV2 | 15 | CASRSDRVGKNIQYF
TRBV7-8 | 18 | CASSPNPSRGTGDQPQHF